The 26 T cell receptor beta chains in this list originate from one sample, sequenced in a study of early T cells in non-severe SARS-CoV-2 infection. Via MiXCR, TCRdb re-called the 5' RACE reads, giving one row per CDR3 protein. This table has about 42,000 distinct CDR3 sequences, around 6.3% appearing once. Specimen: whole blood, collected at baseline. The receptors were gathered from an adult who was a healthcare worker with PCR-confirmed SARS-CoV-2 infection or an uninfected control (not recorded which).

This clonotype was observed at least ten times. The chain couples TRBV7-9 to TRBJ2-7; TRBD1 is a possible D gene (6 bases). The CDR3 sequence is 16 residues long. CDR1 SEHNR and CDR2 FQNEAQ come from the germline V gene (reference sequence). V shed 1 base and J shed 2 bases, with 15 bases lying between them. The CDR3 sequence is CASSLEHGDTPYEQYF. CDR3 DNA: TGTGCCAGCAGCTTAGAACACGGGGACACACCCTACGAGCAGTACTTC.

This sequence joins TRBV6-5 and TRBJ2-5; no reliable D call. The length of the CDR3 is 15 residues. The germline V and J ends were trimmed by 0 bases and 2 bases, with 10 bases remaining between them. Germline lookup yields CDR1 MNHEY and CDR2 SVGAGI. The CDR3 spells CASSYSNRGQETQYF. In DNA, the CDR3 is TGTGCCAGCAGTTACTCGAACAGAGGACAAGAGACCCAGTACTTC.

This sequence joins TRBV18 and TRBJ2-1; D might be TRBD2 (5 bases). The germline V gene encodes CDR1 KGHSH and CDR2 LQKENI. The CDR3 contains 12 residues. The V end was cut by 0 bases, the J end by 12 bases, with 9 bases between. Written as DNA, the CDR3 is TGTGCCAGCTCACCACCGGGTCGGGGGCAGTTCTTC. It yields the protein CASSPPGRGQFF.

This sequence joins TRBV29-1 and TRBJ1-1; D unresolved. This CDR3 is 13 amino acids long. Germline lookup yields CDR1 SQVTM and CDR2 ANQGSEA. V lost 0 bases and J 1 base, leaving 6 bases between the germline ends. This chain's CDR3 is CSVEEGRNTEAFF. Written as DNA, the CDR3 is TGCAGCGTTGAAGAGGGGAGGAACACTGAAGCTTTCTTT.

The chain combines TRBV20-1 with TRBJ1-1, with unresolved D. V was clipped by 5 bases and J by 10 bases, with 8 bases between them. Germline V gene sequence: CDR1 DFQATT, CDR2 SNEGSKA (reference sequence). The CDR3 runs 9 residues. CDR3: CSAGPAAFF. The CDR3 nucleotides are TGCAGTGCTGGCCCCGCAGCTTTCTTT.

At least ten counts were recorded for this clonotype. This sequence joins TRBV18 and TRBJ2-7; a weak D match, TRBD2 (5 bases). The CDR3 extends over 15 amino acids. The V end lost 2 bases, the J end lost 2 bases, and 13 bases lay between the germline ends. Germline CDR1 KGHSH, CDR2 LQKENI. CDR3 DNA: TGTGCCAGCTCACCAAGCGCGACGGGAACCTACGAGCAGTACTTC. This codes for CASSPSATGTYEQYF.

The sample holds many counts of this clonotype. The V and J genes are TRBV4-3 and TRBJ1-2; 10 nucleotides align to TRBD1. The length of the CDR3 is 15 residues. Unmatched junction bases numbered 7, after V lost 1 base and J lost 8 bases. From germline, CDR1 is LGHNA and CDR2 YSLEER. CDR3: CASSQGRQGARGYTF. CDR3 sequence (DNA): TGCGCCAGCAGCCAAGGGAGACAGGGGGCTCGGGGCTACACCTTC.

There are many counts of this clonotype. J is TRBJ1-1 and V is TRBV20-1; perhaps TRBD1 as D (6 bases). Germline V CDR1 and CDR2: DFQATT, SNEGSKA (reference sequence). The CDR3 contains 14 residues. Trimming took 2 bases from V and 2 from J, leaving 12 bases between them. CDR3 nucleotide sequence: TGCAGTGCTAGACCCGGGGGCGTCAACACTGAAGCTTTCTTT. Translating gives CSARPGGVNTEAFF.

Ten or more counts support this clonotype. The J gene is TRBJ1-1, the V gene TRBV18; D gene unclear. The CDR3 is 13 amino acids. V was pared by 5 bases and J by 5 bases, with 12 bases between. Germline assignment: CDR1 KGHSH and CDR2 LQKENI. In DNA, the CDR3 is TGTGCCAGCTCAGAGGTGATGGGGACTGAAGCTTTCTTT. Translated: CASSEVMGTEAFF.

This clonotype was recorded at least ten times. The CDR3 here is CASSQDWGQVYNEQFF. The CDR3 DNA reads as TGTGCCAGCAGCCAAGATTGGGGACAGGTCTACAATGAGCAGTTCTTC. The V call is TRBV3-2, the J call TRBJ2-1; the table's D call TRBD1 went unverified against the DNA. TRBV3-2 has pseudogene status. This CDR3 has 16 residues.

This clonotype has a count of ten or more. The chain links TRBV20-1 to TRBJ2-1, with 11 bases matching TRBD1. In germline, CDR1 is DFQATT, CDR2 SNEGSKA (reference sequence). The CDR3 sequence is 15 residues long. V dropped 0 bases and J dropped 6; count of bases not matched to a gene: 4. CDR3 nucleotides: TGCAGTGCTAGAGATCCGGGACAGGGGGTCAATGAGCAGTTCTTC. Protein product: CSARDPGQGVNEQFF.

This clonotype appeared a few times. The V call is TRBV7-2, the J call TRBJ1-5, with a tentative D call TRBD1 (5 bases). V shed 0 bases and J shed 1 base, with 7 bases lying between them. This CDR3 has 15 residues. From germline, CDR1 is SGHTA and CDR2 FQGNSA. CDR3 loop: CASSLARGSNQPQHF. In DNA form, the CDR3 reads TGTGCCAGCAGCTTAGCGAGGGGAAGCAATCAGCCCCAGCATTTT.

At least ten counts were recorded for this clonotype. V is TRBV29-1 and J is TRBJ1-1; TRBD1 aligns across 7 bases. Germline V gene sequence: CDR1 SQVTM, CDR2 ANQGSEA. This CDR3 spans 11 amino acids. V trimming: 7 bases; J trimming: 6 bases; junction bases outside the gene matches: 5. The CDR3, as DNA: TGCAGCGACTACAGGGGTCCTGAAGCTTTCTTT. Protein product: CSDYRGPEAFF. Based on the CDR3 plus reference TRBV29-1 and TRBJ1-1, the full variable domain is SAVISQKPSRDICQRGTSLTIQCQVDSQVTMMFWYRQQPGQSLTLIATANQGSEATYESGFVIDKFPISRPNLTFSTLTVSNMSPEDSSIYLCSDYRGPEAFFGQGTRLTVV.

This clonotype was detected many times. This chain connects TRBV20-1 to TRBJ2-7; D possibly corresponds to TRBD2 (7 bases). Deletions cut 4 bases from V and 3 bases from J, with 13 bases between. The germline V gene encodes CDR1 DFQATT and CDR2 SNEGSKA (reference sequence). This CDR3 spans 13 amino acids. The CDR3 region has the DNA TGCAGTGCTAATAAGCGGGACAACTACGAGCAGTACTTC. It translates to CSANKRDNYEQYF.

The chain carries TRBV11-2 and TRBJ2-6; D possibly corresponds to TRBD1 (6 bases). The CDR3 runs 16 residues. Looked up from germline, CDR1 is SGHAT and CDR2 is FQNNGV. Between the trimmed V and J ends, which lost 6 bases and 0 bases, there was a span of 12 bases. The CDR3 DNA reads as TGTGCCAGCAGAGGGGGTTTCCTCTCTGGGGCCAACGTCCTGACTTTC. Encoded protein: CASRGGFLSGANVLTF.

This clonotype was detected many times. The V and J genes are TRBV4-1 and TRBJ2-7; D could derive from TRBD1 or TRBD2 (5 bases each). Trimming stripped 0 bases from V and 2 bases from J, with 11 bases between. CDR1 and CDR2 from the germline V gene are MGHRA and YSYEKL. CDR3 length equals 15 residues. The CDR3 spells CASSQEVRDAYEQYF. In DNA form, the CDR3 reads TGCGCCAGCAGCCAAGAAGTCAGGGACGCCTACGAGCAGTACTTC.

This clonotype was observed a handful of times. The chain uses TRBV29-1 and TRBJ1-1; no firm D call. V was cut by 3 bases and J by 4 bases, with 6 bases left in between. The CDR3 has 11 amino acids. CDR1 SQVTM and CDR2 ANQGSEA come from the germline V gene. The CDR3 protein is CSVEEVTEAFF. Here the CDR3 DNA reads TGCAGCGTTGAGGAGGTCACTGAAGCTTTCTTT.

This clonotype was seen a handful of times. The CDR3, as DNA: TGCAGTGCTGACCGCGGTTCCTTGAACACTGAAGCTTTCTTT. This codes for CSADRGSLNTEAFF. The gene calls are TRBV20-1 and TRBJ1-1; unclear D gene. Trimming took off 5 bases at V and 0 bases at J, with 13 bases between the two ends. CDR3 size: 14 residues. CDR1 and CDR2 (germline): DFQATT, SNEGSKA (reference sequence).

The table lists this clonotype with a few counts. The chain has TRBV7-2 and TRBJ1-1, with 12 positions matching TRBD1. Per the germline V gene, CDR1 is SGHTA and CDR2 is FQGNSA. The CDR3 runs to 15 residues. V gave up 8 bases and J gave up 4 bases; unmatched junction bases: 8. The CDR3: CASGTGGWRGTEAFF. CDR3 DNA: TGTGCCAGCGGGACAGGGGGCTGGAGGGGCACTGAAGCTTTCTTT.

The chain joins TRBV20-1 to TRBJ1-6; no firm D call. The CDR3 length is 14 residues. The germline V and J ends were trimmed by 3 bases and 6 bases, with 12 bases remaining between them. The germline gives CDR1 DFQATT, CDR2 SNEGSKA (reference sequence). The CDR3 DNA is TGCAGTGCTAGGCCTGGGGTAACTAATTCACCCCTCCACTTT. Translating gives CSARPGVTNSPLHF.

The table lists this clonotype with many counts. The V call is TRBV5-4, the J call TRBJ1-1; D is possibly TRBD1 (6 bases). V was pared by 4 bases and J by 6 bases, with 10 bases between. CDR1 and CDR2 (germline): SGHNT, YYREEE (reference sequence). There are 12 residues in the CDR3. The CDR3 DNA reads TGTGCCAGCAGCGAGAGGGGGGCTGAAGCTTTCTTT. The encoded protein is CASSERGAEAFF.

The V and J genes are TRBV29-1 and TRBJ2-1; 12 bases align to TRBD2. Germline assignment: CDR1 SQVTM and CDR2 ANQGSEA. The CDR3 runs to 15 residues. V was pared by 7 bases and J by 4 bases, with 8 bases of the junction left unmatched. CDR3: CSAKTGTSGYNEQFF. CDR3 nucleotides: TGCAGCGCCAAGACCGGGACTAGCGGGTACAATGAGCAGTTCTTC.

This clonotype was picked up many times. CDR3 sequence: CASSFRGSSGANVLTF. CDR3 nucleotide sequence: TGTGCCAGCAGCTTCCGCGGGAGCTCTGGGGCCAACGTCCTGACTTTC. The chain combines TRBV7-9 with TRBJ2-6; the match to TRBD2 covers 7 bases. Losses at the gene ends were 3 bases for V and 0 bases for J; bases not matched to a gene: 2. Germline V CDR1 and CDR2: SEHNR, FQNEAQ (reference sequence). This CDR3 is built from 16 residues.

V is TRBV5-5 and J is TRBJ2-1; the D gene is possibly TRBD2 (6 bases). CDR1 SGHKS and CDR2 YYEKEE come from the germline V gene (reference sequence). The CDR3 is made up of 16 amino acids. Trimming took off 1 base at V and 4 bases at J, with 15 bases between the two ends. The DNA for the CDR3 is TGTGCCAGCAGCTTGTTCGGGGGTGTCCGTTACAATGAGCAGTTCTTC. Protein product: CASSLFGGVRYNEQFF.

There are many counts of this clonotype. This CDR3 is CSGGQVPYEQYF. The CDR3 DNA is TGCAGCGGGGGACAGGTCCCCTACGAGCAGTACTTC. The chain joins TRBV29-1 to TRBJ2-7; 8 bases align to TRBD1. This CDR3 region has 12 residues. The junction had 4 bases not matched to a gene; V was cut back by 7 bases and J by 2 bases. Germline assignment: CDR1 SQVTM and CDR2 ANQGSEA.

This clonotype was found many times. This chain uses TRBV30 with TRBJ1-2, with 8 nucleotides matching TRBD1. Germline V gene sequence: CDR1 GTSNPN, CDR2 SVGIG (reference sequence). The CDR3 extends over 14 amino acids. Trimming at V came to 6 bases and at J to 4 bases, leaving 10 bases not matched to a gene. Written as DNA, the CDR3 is TGTGCCTGTCCGCCTCGGCAGGGGGCCTATGGCTACACCTTC. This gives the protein CACPPRQGAYGYTF.